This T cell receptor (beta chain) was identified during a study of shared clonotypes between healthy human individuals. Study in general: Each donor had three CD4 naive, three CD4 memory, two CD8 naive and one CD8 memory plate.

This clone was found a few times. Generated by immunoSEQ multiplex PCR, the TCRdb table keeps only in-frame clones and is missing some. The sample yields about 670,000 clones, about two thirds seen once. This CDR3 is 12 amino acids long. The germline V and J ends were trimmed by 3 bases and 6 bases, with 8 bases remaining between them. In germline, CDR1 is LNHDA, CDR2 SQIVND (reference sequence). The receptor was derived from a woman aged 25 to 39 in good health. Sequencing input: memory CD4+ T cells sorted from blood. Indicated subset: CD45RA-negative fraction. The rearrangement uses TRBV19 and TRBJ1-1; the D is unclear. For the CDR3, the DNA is TGTGCCAGTAGTATGCGGTTTGCTGAAGCTTTCTTT. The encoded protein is CASSMRFAEAFF.